The 2 T cell receptor beta chains below were found in one sample sequenced in a study of blood T cell repertoires in COVID-19 (dated by TCRdb to 2018 to 2021). Library preparation was by the immunoSEQ multiplex PCR assay. In its TCRdb copy, this immuneACCESS table keeps in-frame sequences only and misses some clones. Where compared with another copy, unresolved V genes explain less than half of these, and the others have no known cause. For this sample the table gives about 160,000 clones, of which around 84% were detected only once. About 6% of the sample comes from the top ten. Sequencing input: PBMCs or T cells enriched from blood (not recorded which). The receptors come from a man aged 35-49 years who had recovered from COVID-19.

The V and J genes are TRBV9 and TRBJ2-1, with 7 nucleotides matching TRBD2. This CDR3 comprises 14 residues. Germline CDR1 is SGDLS and CDR2 is YYNGEE. With V trimmed by 6 bases and J by 4 bases, 7 bases remained unmatched. The CDR3 DNA follows: TGTGCCAGCAATGGGGGGGTAGGGTACAATGAGCAGTTCTTC. Amino acids: CASNGGVGYNEQFF.

The CDR3 protein is CASSTGRGNTIYF. Written as DNA, the CDR3 is TGTGCCAGCTCAACAGGTCGAGGAAACACCATATATTTT. The chain is built from TRBV18 and TRBJ1-3, with D tentatively TRBD1 (5 bases). V lost 5 bases and J 4 bases, leaving 9 bases between the germline ends. The CDR3 contains 13 residues. From germline, CDR1 is KGHSH and CDR2 LQKENI.